Sequencing of this T cell receptor beta chain was carried out in a study of blood T cell repertoires in COVID-19 (dated by TCRdb to 2020 to 2021). For the wider study: The collaborator samples originated in the United States, Italy and Spain and spanned the acute and convalescent phases of COVID-19. A freely available public database, intended as a resource for researchers studying the immune response to SARS-CoV-2, is where the repertoires were released. The prospective study material was composed of cDNA or gDNA derived from T cells, B-cell-depleted T cells, or PBMCs. Samples were obtained from the ongoing ImmuneRACE study (first 160 participants) and from some 1,200 subjects provided by 6 global collaborators. Nearly every sample came with metadata listing a de-identified subject ID, COVID-19 status, age in years and sex. Subjects who had been exposed to COVID-19, were actively infected with it, or had recovered from it provided the deeply sampled blood TCRbeta repertoires that made up the dataset. Where available, HLA class I and class II types were obtained from metadata supplied by the sample provider rather than from assay-based typing. General findings and caveats noted by the study authors: The quantity of clinical and demographic metadata differed by source and by participant and was supplied without curation.

TCRbeta CDR3 regions were amplified from genomic DNA by means of the immunoSEQ Assay, a bias-controlled multiplex PCR. Per the original workflow: The number of nucleated cells in each sample was estimated by amplification of reference gene primers within the assay. To quantify the absolute abundance of each unique TCRbeta CDR3 rearrangement, sequence reads were collapsed and filtered. For each sample, productive Simpson clonality was calculated as the square root of Simpson's diversity index over productive rearrangements. The immuneACCESS repertoire file appears here via TCRdb, limited to in-frame rearrangements. These files lack a portion of the clones; in checked studies, under half of the deficit traces to unresolved V genes, and the cause of the others is not known. From that table come the V and J calls and clone size; the DNA was used to work out D and trimming. This sample comprises 85,000 to 95,000 clones, 89% of them detected only once. The leading ten clones occupy around 5% of the sample.

Including cysteine and phenylalanine, the CDR3 has 20 amino acids. Only the CDR3 portion is preserved as DNA: 60 bases, with reading frame beginning at the first base. Clipping removes 7 bases from V and 0 bases from J, with 23 as the unmatched junction base count. CDR1 and CDR2, looked up from the germline V gene, are SGHRS and YFSETQ. Whole blood was collected in K2EDTA tubes by collaborating institutions according to the institutions' own protocols. For TCRbeta analysis, collaborators shipped samples as frozen whole blood, isolated PBMCs, or DNA extracted from either of those sample types. Concerning this clone itself: Its antigen remains unidentified. One base away there is no much larger clone; base qualities are not given.

The receptor was derived from a woman older than 75 with active COVID-19. Sequences were obtained from peripheral blood. This chain joins TRBV5-1 to TRBJ2-3, with 7 bases matching TRBD2. Here the CDR3 is given as CASQKTGLIFGAASTDTQYF. The DNA sequence follows: TGCGCCAGCCAAAAGACGGGACTAATATTTGGGGCGGCTAGCACAGATACGCAGTATTTT. The variable domain in full, with residues beyond the CDR3 obtained from the reference TRBV5-1 and TRBJ2-3 genes, is KAGVTQTPRYLIKTRGQQVTLSCSPISGHRSVSWYQQTPGQGLQFLFEYFSETQRNKGNFPGRFSGRQFSNSRSEMNVSTLELGDSALYLCASQKTGLIFGAASTDTQYFGPGTRLTVL.